The TCR beta chain described here comes from a study of blood T cell repertoires in COVID-19. Study in general: Samples of COVID-19 (acute and convalescent) were obtained from the United States, Italy and Spain.

Clones were sequenced by immunoSEQ multiplex PCR, and TCRdb holds only the in-frame ones, with some missing. This sample has roughly 150,000 clones; approximately 88% occur once, and the top ten carry roughly 3.1%. Germline V gene data show CDR1 as SNHLY and CDR2 as FYNNEI. V lost 4 bases and J 7 bases, leaving 17 bases between the germline ends. The CDR3 has 16 amino acids. The chain uses TRBV2 and TRBJ1-6; weak D call: TRBD1 (5 bases). The source of this sequence is a man aged 60-69 years with acute or convalescent COVID-19. Sequencing used peripheral blood. Written as DNA, the CDR3 is TGTGCCAGCAGTGCCTTGGGGGGTGAAGGGAATTCACCCCTCCACTTT. Its translation: CASSALGGEGNSPLHF.